The 19 T cell receptor beta chains below come from one sample, sequenced in a study of T cell repertoires in cytomegalovirus infection. TCRdb processed the reads anew with MiXCR; each CDR3 protein has one entry. The sample has hundreds of thousands of distinct CDR3 sequences, approximately 32% seen once. The sample comprised PBMCs. The receptors stem from a human donor in good health (CMV status not recorded). Some clones in this sample may be carry-over from other donors' samples.

This chain links TRBV14 with TRBJ2-1; D may correspond to TRBD1 or TRBD2 (5 bases each). Germline V gene sequence: CDR1 SGHDN, CDR2 FVKESK. The length of the CDR3 is 15 residues. The V and J ends lost 2 bases and 4 bases respectively, with 12 bases between them. The DNA of the CDR3 is TGTGCCAGCAGCCAAACGAGGGGACCTTACAATGAGCAGTTCTTC. It translates to CASSQTRGPYNEQFF.

This clonotype was counted at least ten times. V is TRBV12-3 or TRBV12-4 and J is TRBJ1-2; D is ambiguous. V was trimmed by 2 bases and J by 2 bases, leaving 9 bases between them. This CDR3 has 14 amino acids. The CDR3 loop is CASSLSGSNYGYTF. CDR3 nucleotides: TGTGCCAGCAGTTTATCGGGCTCAAACTATGGCTACACCTTC.

V and J are TRBV4-1 and TRBJ1-6; D is undetermined. The CDR3 totals 16 residues. V shed 4 bases and J shed 5 bases, with 15 bases lying between them. Germline CDR1 and CDR2: MGHRA and YSYEKL. In DNA form, the CDR3 reads TGCGCCAGCAGCCTACCCGGGGAGAATGATAATTCACCCCTCCACTTT. Translation: CASSLPGENDNSPLHF.

The rearrangement links TRBV15 to TRBJ2-7, with D tentatively TRBD1 or TRBD2 (5 bases each). The CDR3 spans 15 residues. Germline values: CDR1 LNHNV, CDR2 YYDKDF (reference sequence). V was cut by 0 bases and J by 5 bases, with 14 bases left in between. The CDR3, as DNA: TGTGCCACCAGCAGAGATCCGGGGCTCCGGAACGAGCAGTACTTC. Translating it yields CATSRDPGLRNEQYF.

The J gene is TRBJ2-1, the V gene TRBV27; D gene unclear. Germline loops: CDR1 MNHEY, CDR2 SMNVEV (reference sequence). V was cut by 11 bases and J by 0 bases, with 29 bases left in between. The CDR3 has 19 amino acids. The CDR3 sequence: CALSSGPSGGPSSYNEQFF. The CDR3 DNA is TGTGCCCTCAGTTCAGGCCCCTCCGGTGGCCCAAGCTCCTACAATGAGCAGTTCTTC.

This chain uses TRBV29-1 with TRBJ1-1, with TRBD1 identical over 9 bases. V dropped 4 bases and J dropped 4; count of bases not matched to a gene: 4. From germline, CDR1 is SQVTM and CDR2 ANQGSEA. The CDR3 spans 13 residues. CDR3 region: CSVGDREGTEAFF. In DNA, the CDR3 is TGCAGCGTTGGGGACAGGGAGGGCACTGAAGCTTTCTTT.

V and J are TRBV19 and TRBJ1-6; TRBD1 aligns across 7 bases. Germline CDR1 and CDR2: LNHDA and SQIVND (reference sequence). The CDR3 length is 16 residues. With 9 bases clipped from V and 9 bases from J, the junction kept 17 bases outside the gene matches. The CDR3 coding sequence is TGTGCCAGCCAACCGCTCTGGGGACAGTCGAGTTCACCCCTCCACTTT. Translating gives CASQPLWGQSSSPLHF.

Comments on this clonotype: The CDR3 does not end in the conserved phenylalanine or tryptophan, so this is likely a read error. The chain couples TRBV20-1 to TRBJ1-5; TRBD1 might be the D (6 bases). CDR3 length: 12 residues. CDR1 is DFQATT and CDR2 is SNEGSKA in the germline V gene (reference sequence). The V and J ends lost 6 bases and 6 bases respectively, with 12 bases between them. CDR3 residues: CSAGGGLQPQHL. In nucleotides, the CDR3 is TGCAGTGCCGGGGGGGGGCTTCAGCCCCAGCATTTG.

Worth noting for this clonotype: This may come from a read error, since a much larger clone is one base off. The V and J genes are TRBV15 and TRBJ1-1, with unresolved D. The length of the CDR3 is 15 residues. Germline values: CDR1 LNHNV, CDR2 YYDKDF (reference sequence). The CDR3 sequence: CATSRDLDSNTEACF. In nucleotides, the CDR3 is TGTGCCACCAGCAGAGATTTGGACTCAAACACTGAAGCTTGCTTT.

This clonotype was observed a handful of times. The genes are TRBV19 and TRBJ1-2; 7 bases fit TRBD1. The V segment lost 7 bases and the J segment 5 bases; nucleotides outside the gene matches: 10. The CDR3 is made up of 14 amino acids. Germline V lookup: CDR1 LNHDA, CDR2 SQIVND (reference sequence). For the CDR3, the DNA is TGTGCCAGTACTGTCCGGGACAGACCTTATGGCTACACCTTC. It encodes CASTVRDRPYGYTF. The full variable domain, its missing parts supplied by reference TRBV19 and TRBJ1-2, is DGGITQSPKYLFRKEGQNVTLSCEQNLNHDAMYWYRQDPGQGLRLIYYSQIVNDFQKGDIAEGYSVSREKKESFPLTVTSAQKNPTAFYLCASTVRDRPYGYTFGSGTRLTVV.

This rearrangement joins TRBV20-1 to TRBJ2-1; the D is unclear. Germline V gives CDR1 DFQATT, CDR2 SNEGSKA (reference sequence). V shed 0 bases and J shed 4 bases, with 10 bases lying between them. There are 14 residues in the CDR3. The CDR3 here is CSARDLTGYNEQFF. The CDR3 nucleotides read TGCAGTGCTAGAGATCTCACCGGGTACAATGAGCAGTTCTTC.

In its sample, this clonotype was seen a few times. The rearrangement uses TRBV5-5 and TRBJ1-1, with 8 positions matching TRBD1. The CDR3 is made up of 15 amino acids. V lost 0 bases, J lost 11 bases, and 12 bases stayed unmatched. Per germline, CDR1 SGHKS and CDR2 YYEKEE (reference sequence). The DNA of the CDR3 is TGTGCCAGCAGCTTGGCAAGGACAGGGTCAGCAGGGGCTTTCTTT. Translating it yields CASSLARTGSAGAFF.

A few counts support this clonotype. The gene calls are TRBV28 and TRBJ2-7; possible D gene TRBD2, 5 bases. The germline V gene has CDR1 MDHEN and CDR2 SYDVKM. This CDR3 is 14 amino acids long. V lost 6 bases and J 3 bases, leaving 15 bases between the germline ends. The CDR3 loop is CASSKPRGYYEQYF. The CDR3 DNA is TGTGCCAGCAGCAAACCCCGAGGGTACTACGAGCAGTACTTC.

This clonotype was counted only a few times. The V call is TRBV4-1, the J call TRBJ1-1; D may be TRBD1 (5 bases). V lost 0 bases and J lost 4, with 12 bases in between. Germline assignment: CDR1 MGHRA and CDR2 YSYEKL. CDR3 length equals 15 residues. The CDR3: CASSQDSGLGTEAFF. The CDR3 DNA reads as TGCGCCAGCAGCCAAGATTCAGGGTTGGGCACTGAAGCTTTCTTT.

V gene TRBV6-1 combines with J gene TRBJ1-6; a weak D match, TRBD1 (6 bases). There are 15 residues in the CDR3. The germline V gene has CDR1 MNHNS and CDR2 SASEGT. V was pared by 6 bases and J by 8 bases, with 17 bases between. Written as DNA, the CDR3 is TGTGCCAGCAGCCGGGGGGCAGAAGCATATTCACCCCTCCACTTT. This codes for CASSRGAEAYSPLHF.

This clonotype has only a few counts. The chain employs TRBV7-6 and TRBJ2-1; D is perhaps TRBD1 or TRBD2 (5 bases each). CDR1 and CDR2 from the germline V gene are SGHVS and FNYEAQ. The CDR3 extends over 19 amino acids. The ends were cut back, 7 bases at V and 7 bases at J, with 32 bases in the middle. The DNA for the CDR3 is TGTGCCAGCACCGAAATCCCCCCAAGTTTGGGACCAGCCGTTAATGAGCAGTTCTTC. Its protein is CASTEIPPSLGPAVNEQFF.

This chain connects TRBV2 to TRBJ2-3; D possibly corresponds to TRBD1 (6 bases). CDR1 and CDR2 (germline): SNHLY, FYNNEI. V dropped 1 base and J dropped 5 bases, with 13 bases sitting between them. The CDR3 is 15 amino acids. CDR3 amino acids: CASSEGTVGRDTQYF. Written as DNA, the CDR3 is TGTGCCAGCAGTGAAGGGACAGTGGGAAGAGATACGCAGTATTTT.

This clonotype was counted a few times. The chain joins TRBV6-2 or TRBV6-3 to TRBJ2-4; perhaps TRBD1 as D (5 bases). Germline CDR1 and CDR2: MNHEY and SVGEGT. This CDR3 comprises 14 residues. Trimming cost V 5 bases and J 0 bases, with 8 bases left between them. CDR3 in amino acids: CASSAQGAKNIQYF. CDR3 bases: TGTGCCAGCAGTGCCCAGGGAGCCAAAAACATTCAGTACTTC.

Ten or more counts support this clonotype. J is TRBJ1-1 and V is TRBV29-1; D not resolved. Germline values: CDR1 SQVTM, CDR2 ANQGSEA. V shed 7 bases and J shed 8 bases, with 20 bases lying between them. The CDR3 sequence is 13 residues long. CDR3 in amino acids: CSGRTQESIEAFF. In DNA, the CDR3 is TGCAGCGGCCGGACTCAAGAAAGCATCGAAGCTTTCTTT.